This passage covers 32 T cell receptor beta chains from one sample sequenced in a study of shared clonotypes between healthy human individuals (dated by TCRdb to 2018 to 2020). Preparation of the library involved the immunoSEQ multiplex PCR assay. TCRdb's version of the immuneACCESS table is confined to in-frame rearrangements and falls short of the full clone set. An unresolved V gene accounts for under half of the shortfall where checked; the remainder is of unknown origin. In all, the sample holds a few million clones, and less than 95% of those were seen once. Of the sample, 0.3% to 0.4% is held by the ten largest clones. Sample: naive CD4+ T cells from PBMCs. Read against the paper, the sample's cell subset or site label means: CD45RA+ positively selected. The receptor source for this set is a man between 18 and 35 years old in good health. Some clones in this sample may be carry-over from other donors' samples.

The V call is TRBV28, the J call TRBJ1-3, with TRBD1 as a possible D gene (5 bases). This CDR3 contains 14 residues. V was trimmed by 6 bases and J by 6 bases, leaving 15 bases between them. CDR1 and CDR2 from the germline V gene are MDHEN and SYDVKM. CDR3 in amino acids: CASSSGTSLNTIYF. The CDR3 coding sequence is TGTGCCAGCAGCTCGGGGACGAGCTTAAACACCATATATTTT.

The chain is built from TRBV5-4 and TRBJ2-7; 13 nucleotides match TRBD2. CDR3 length: 17 residues. Germline V gene lookup returns CDR1 SGHNT and CDR2 YYREEE (reference sequence). With 3 bases clipped from V and 4 bases from J, the junction kept 10 bases outside the gene matches. The CDR3 coding sequence is TGTGCCAGCAGCTCCCAACTAGCGGGAGGGAGTTTGTACGAGCAGTACTTC. Its protein product is CASSSQLAGGSLYEQYF.

This rearrangement joins TRBV5-1 to TRBJ2-7; D call uncertain. CDR1 is SGHRS and CDR2 is YFSETQ in the germline V gene. This CDR3 spans 15 amino acids. Trimming left V 4 bases short and J 0 bases short, with 14 bases between. CDR3 loop: CASSREPDLSYEQYF. The CDR3 nucleotides read TGCGCCAGCAGCCGTGAACCGGACCTCTCCTACGAGCAGTACTTC.

The J gene is TRBJ2-3, the V gene TRBV10-2; D not resolved. Germline CDR1 reads WSHSY; CDR2 reads SAAADI. The length of the CDR3 is 14 residues. The V end was cut by 7 bases, the J end by 4 bases, with 15 bases between. The CDR3: CASKFGNRPDTQYF. In DNA, the CDR3 is TGCGCCAGCAAGTTTGGAAACAGACCAGATACGCAGTATTTT.

This clone showed up just once. The chain is built from TRBV7-9 and TRBJ2-1; 13 nucleotides align to TRBD2. V gave up 5 bases and J gave up 8 bases; unmatched junction bases: 6. The CDR3 extends over 15 amino acids. Germline CDR1 reads SEHNR; CDR2 reads FQNEAQ (reference sequence). CDR3: CASSEGLAGRYEQFF. CDR3 in DNA: TGTGCCAGCAGCGAGGGACTAGCGGGACGGTATGAGCAGTTCTTC.

The V call is TRBV7-3, the J call TRBJ2-2; 10 positions agree with TRBD2. CDR1 is SGHTA and CDR2 is FQGTGA in the germline V gene. The J segment lost 7 bases and the V segment lost 1 base, leaving 9 bases of the junction unmatched. The CDR3 is 17 residues long. The CDR3 coding sequence is TGTGCCAGCAGCTTAAATCCGGCTAGCGGGAGCTTCGGGGAGCTGTTTTTT. It yields the protein CASSLNPASGSFGELFF.

This rearrangement joins TRBV7-7 to TRBJ2-2; 14 bases align to TRBD2. Germline CDR1 is SSHAT and CDR2 is FNYEAQ (reference sequence). The V gene end was trimmed by 5 bases and the J gene end by 0 bases; junction bases not matched to a gene: 8. This CDR3 has 19 residues. The CDR3 spells CASSKGGLAGGANTGELFF. CDR3 nucleotides: TGTGCCAGCAGCAAAGGCGGACTAGCGGGAGGCGCGAACACCGGGGAGCTGTTTTTT.

This clone was seen only once. V and J are TRBV18 and TRBJ1-2, with D possibly being TRBD1 (6 bases). Trimming shortened V by 1 base and J by 5 bases, and 14 bases separated the two germline ends. From germline, CDR1 is KGHSH and CDR2 LQKENI. This CDR3 contains 15 residues. Here the CDR3 reads CASSPRAGEGYGYTF. The CDR3 region has the DNA TGTGCCAGCTCACCACGGGCAGGGGAAGGGTATGGCTACACCTTC. The whole variable domain, remainder taken from reference TRBV18 and TRBJ1-2, is NAGVMQNPRHLVRRRGQEARLRCSPMKGHSHVYWYRQLPEEGLKFMVYLQKENIIDESGMPKERFSAEFPKEGPSILRIQQVVRGDSAAYFCASSPRAGEGYGYTFGSGTRLTVV.

This chain uses TRBV27 with TRBJ2-4; 12 bases are a match to TRBD2. This CDR3 region has 18 residues. Germline loops: CDR1 MNHEY, CDR2 SMNVEV (reference sequence). The ends lost 6 bases at V and 3 bases at J; junction bases unmatched: 12. CDR3: CASRALLTSGRGKNIQYF. Here the CDR3 DNA reads TGTGCCAGCAGGGCTTTGCTGACTAGCGGGAGAGGCAAAAACATTCAGTACTTC.

J is TRBJ2-7 and V is TRBV6-5; D is unresolved. The CDR3 has 14 residues. From germline, CDR1 is MNHEY and CDR2 SVGAGI. Trimming cost V 2 bases and J 3 bases, with 11 bases left between them. The CDR3 loop is CASSYGAGRYEQYF. Written as DNA, the CDR3 is TGTGCCAGCAGTTACGGTGCAGGCCGCTACGAGCAGTACTTC.

The chain's CDR3 is CASTTGSATNEKLFF. The CDR3 DNA reads TGTGCCAGTACGACAGGGAGTGCAACTAATGAAAAACTGTTTTTT. The chain carries TRBV19 and TRBJ1-4, with 7 bases aligning to TRBD1. J lost 0 bases, V lost 7 bases, and 5 bases had no gene match. The CDR3 totals 15 residues. From germline, CDR1 is LNHDA and CDR2 SQIVND (reference sequence). The whole variable domain, remainder taken from reference TRBV19 and TRBJ1-4, is DGGITQSPKYLFRKEGQNVTLSCEQNLNHDAMYWYRQDPGQGLRLIYYSQIVNDFQKGDIAEGYSVSREKKESFPLTVTSAQKNPTAFYLCASTTGSATNEKLFFGSGTQLSVL.

This sequence joins TRBV5-1 and TRBJ1-5; tentatively, D is TRBD1 (6 bases). Germline values: CDR1 SGHRS, CDR2 YFSETQ. The CDR3 is made up of 15 amino acids. Deletions cut 4 bases from V and 3 bases from J, with 14 bases between. In nucleotides, the CDR3 is TGCGCCAGCAGCCTTACGGACAGCTTCAATCAGCCCCAGCATTTT. It specifies CASSLTDSFNQPQHF.

The chain uses TRBV11-2 and TRBJ1-1; D unclear. CDR3 length: 15 amino acids. V was cut by 5 bases and J by 0 bases, with 13 bases left in between. Germline V CDR1 and CDR2: SGHAT, FQNNGV. CDR3 sequence (DNA): TGTGCCAGCAGCCCCCTCGGGGTAATGAACACTGAAGCTTTCTTT. Encoded protein: CASSPLGVMNTEAFF.

This rearrangement joins TRBV27 to TRBJ2-1, with 8 bases matching TRBD2. V shed 7 bases, J shed 3 bases, and the junction held 11 bases outside the gene matches. The CDR3 loop spans 16 amino acids. CDR1 and CDR2 (germline): MNHEY, SMNVEV (reference sequence). The CDR3 loop is CASIKNPGLGYNEQFF. In DNA form, the CDR3 reads TGTGCCAGCATTAAAAACCCGGGACTAGGCTACAATGAGCAGTTCTTC.

The rearrangement uses TRBV7-2 and TRBJ1-1; tentatively, D is TRBD1 (6 bases). The CDR3 is 14 amino acids. Germline V gene data show CDR1 as SGHTA and CDR2 as FQGNSA. Between the trimmed V and J ends, which lost 4 bases and 1 base, there was a span of 10 bases. Here the CDR3 reads CASSYRTANTEAFF. CDR3 in DNA: TGTGCCAGCAGCTACCGGACAGCGAACACTGAAGCTTTCTTT.

This chain connects TRBV18 to TRBJ2-7; TRBD2 matches at 7 bases. There are 16 residues in the CDR3. In germline, CDR1 is KGHSH, CDR2 LQKENI. The ends lost 3 bases at V and 6 bases at J; junction bases unmatched: 14. The CDR3 spells CASSPSRGEWGSEQYF. The CDR3 region has the DNA TGTGCCAGCTCACCCTCACGGGGGGAGTGGGGATCCGAGCAGTACTTC.

The J gene is TRBJ1-1, the V gene TRBV29-1; TRBD1 might be the D (5 bases). Germline V CDR1 and CDR2: SQVTM, ANQGSEA. The CDR3 contains 15 residues. V gave up 4 bases and J gave up 4 bases, with 19 bases separating them. This CDR3 is CSVARTGARSTEAFF. CDR3 nucleotides: TGCAGCGTTGCCCGGACCGGGGCTCGGTCCACTGAAGCTTTCTTT.

The CDR3 DNA sequence: TGTGCCAGCTCACCTTCATCGGGACTAGCGGGACTCGGGGAGCTGTTTTTT. This codes for CASSPSSGLAGLGELFF. The genes are TRBV18 and TRBJ2-2; 13 bases are a match to TRBD2. CDR1 is KGHSH and CDR2 is LQKENI in the germline V gene. J gave up 7 bases and V 3 bases, and 8 bases lay outside the gene matches. The CDR3 runs 17 residues.

DNA for the CDR3: TGCGCCAGCAGCCAATTTCTAGCGGGCTGGTCCTACGAGCAGTACTTC. Residues: CASSQFLAGWSYEQYF. This sequence joins TRBV4-3 and TRBJ2-7, with 8 bases aligning to TRBD2. This CDR3 comprises 16 residues. The junction had 7 bases not matched to a gene; V was cut back by 2 bases and J by 1 base. Germline CDR1 LGHNA, CDR2 YSLEER.

The chain links TRBV9 to TRBJ2-1; D is unclear. CDR1 and CDR2 from the germline V gene are SGDLS and YYNGEE. CDR3 length: 13 residues. The V end lost 1 base, the J end lost 8 bases, and 10 bases lay between the germline ends. The CDR3 bases are TGTGCCAGCAGCGTATCCCGAGTAGATGAGCAGTTCTTC. Translating gives CASSVSRVDEQFF.

With regard to this clone: Other nucleotide sequences from this sample produce the same CDR3. This chain uses TRBV5-1 with TRBJ2-1, with D possibly being TRBD2 (5 bases). The V end was cut by 2 bases, the J end by 4 bases, with 16 bases between. The CDR3 has 16 residues. Germline V gene data show CDR1 as SGHRS and CDR2 as YFSETQ. The CDR3 spells CASSFLAGGLYNEQFF. The CDR3 DNA reads as TGCGCCAGCAGCTTTCTTGCTGGAGGCCTTTACAATGAGCAGTTCTTC.

This chain connects TRBV4-3 to TRBJ2-7, with 7 bases fitting TRBD1. Germline V gene sequence: CDR1 LGHNA, CDR2 YSLEER. CDR3 length: 15 residues. V was clipped by 3 bases and J by 3 bases; unmatched bases: 8. CDR3 DNA sequence: TGCGCCAGCAGCCAGACCCACAGGGGTCACTACGAGCAGTACTTC. This gives the protein CASSQTHRGHYEQYF.

J is TRBJ2-5 and V is TRBV7-9, with 8 bases aligning to TRBD1. The V segment lost 6 bases and the J segment 5 bases; nucleotides outside the gene matches: 8. The germline CDR1 and CDR2 sequences are SEHNR and FQNEAQ (reference sequence). The CDR3 has 14 amino acids. CDR3 in DNA: TGTGCCAGCAGTTGGACAGGGCTGGGGGAGACCCAGTACTTC. It yields the protein CASSWTGLGETQYF.

The rearrangement links TRBV4-1 to TRBJ2-7; 13 bases are shared with TRBD2. With V trimmed by 10 bases and J by 3 bases, 18 bases remained unmatched. The CDR3 sequence is 18 residues long. The germline CDR1 and CDR2 sequences are MGHRA and YSYEKL. CDR3 nucleotide sequence: TGCGCCACGATCCTTACTAGCGGGAGGGCCAGGGGCTACTACGAGCAGTACTTC. Translated, it gives CATILTSGRARGYYEQYF.

The chain recombines TRBV18 with TRBJ1-1, with 7 bases fitting TRBD1. With V trimmed by 2 bases and J by 7 bases, 10 bases remained unmatched. Germline CDR1 is KGHSH and CDR2 is LQKENI. The length of the CDR3 is 15 residues. In nucleotides, the CDR3 is TGTGCCAGCTCACCAATAGGGGGCCCTATAAGTGAAGCTTTCTTT. It translates to CASSPIGGPISEAFF.

This chain links TRBV5-4 with TRBJ1-1, with D unresolved. The V gene lost 0 bases and the J gene lost 4 bases, with 7 bases spanning the gap. Germline V CDR1 and CDR2: SGHNT, YYREEE (reference sequence). CDR3 length: 13 amino acids. The CDR3 DNA follows: TGTGCCAGCAGCTTGGAGTACGGCACTGAAGCTTTCTTT. Amino acids: CASSLEYGTEAFF.

The chain is built from TRBV5-6 and TRBJ1-2, with D uncertain. CDR3 length: 14 residues. Deletions cut 0 bases from V and 4 bases from J, with 10 bases between. In germline, CDR1 is SGHDT, CDR2 YYEEEE. For the CDR3, the DNA is TGTGCCAGCAGCTTGGGGGCACTATTCTATGGCTACACCTTC. It encodes CASSLGALFYGYTF.

This chain links TRBV29-1 with TRBJ2-3, with a weak D call TRBD2 (6 bases). Trimming left V 6 bases short and J 4 bases short, with 11 bases between. CDR1 is SQVTM and CDR2 is ANQGSEA in the germline V gene. This CDR3 spans 12 amino acids. Here the CDR3 reads CSVRGAPDTQYF. In DNA form, the CDR3 reads TGCAGCGTGCGCGGGGCCCCAGATACGCAGTATTTT.

This chain connects TRBV4-1 to TRBJ2-2, with 9 bases fitting TRBD1. V gave up 4 bases and J gave up 2 bases; unmatched junction bases: 8. Per germline, CDR1 MGHRA and CDR2 YSYEKL. There are 17 residues in the CDR3. The chain's CDR3 is CASSRTGGPSNTGELFF. CDR3 in DNA: TGCGCCAGCAGCCGAACAGGGGGCCCCTCTAACACCGGGGAGCTGTTTTTT.

V is TRBV18 and J is TRBJ2-7; the D is unclear. V was pared by 6 bases and J by 2 bases, with 8 bases between. The CDR3 runs 12 residues. CDR1 and CDR2 from the germline V gene are KGHSH and LQKENI. CDR3: CASSTEAYEQYF. DNA of the CDR3: TGTGCCAGCTCGACTGAAGCCTACGAGCAGTACTTC.

This chain links TRBV5-1 with TRBJ2-3; tentatively, D is TRBD1 or TRBD2 (5 bases each). Germline-derived CDR1 and CDR2 are SGHRS and YFSETQ. The CDR3 has 17 residues. V gave up 2 bases and J gave up 4 bases, with 20 bases separating them. Written as DNA, the CDR3 is TGCGCCAGCAGCTTCTCTTCCGGGACCCCTCGGGCAGATACGCAGTATTTT. Translating gives CASSFSSGTPRADTQYF.

This clone was seen a single time. The V gene is TRBV29-1, the J gene TRBJ1-1, with D perhaps TRBD1 (6 bases). From germline, CDR1 is SQVTM and CDR2 ANQGSEA. The germline V and J ends were trimmed by 3 bases and 6 bases, with 11 bases remaining between them. The CDR3 loop spans 12 amino acids. The CDR3 is CSVETTGPEAFF. CDR3 in DNA: TGCAGCGTTGAGACCACAGGGCCTGAAGCTTTCTTT.